This TCR beta chain was observed in a study of blood T cell repertoires in COVID-19. TCRdb's copy holds only in-frame clones and misses some; the assay was immunoSEQ multiplex PCR. In the table there are about 190,000 clones, 84% of which are singletons. A note on this clone: Other nucleotide sequences from this sample produce the same CDR3.

Germline assignment: CDR1 KGHDR and CDR2 SFDVKD. The CDR3 spans 15 residues. The V gene end was trimmed by 0 bases and the J gene end by 3 bases; junction bases not matched to a gene: 1. The clonotype comes from a human donor in a cohort sampled during active COVID-19. The rearrangement uses TRBV24-1 and TRBJ2-1; TRBD2 matches at 7 bases. The sample consisted of peripheral blood. CDR3 in amino acids: CATSDLGGGYNEQFF. The CDR3 nucleotides read TGTGCCACCAGTGATTTGGGGGGGGGCTACAATGAGCAGTTCTTC.